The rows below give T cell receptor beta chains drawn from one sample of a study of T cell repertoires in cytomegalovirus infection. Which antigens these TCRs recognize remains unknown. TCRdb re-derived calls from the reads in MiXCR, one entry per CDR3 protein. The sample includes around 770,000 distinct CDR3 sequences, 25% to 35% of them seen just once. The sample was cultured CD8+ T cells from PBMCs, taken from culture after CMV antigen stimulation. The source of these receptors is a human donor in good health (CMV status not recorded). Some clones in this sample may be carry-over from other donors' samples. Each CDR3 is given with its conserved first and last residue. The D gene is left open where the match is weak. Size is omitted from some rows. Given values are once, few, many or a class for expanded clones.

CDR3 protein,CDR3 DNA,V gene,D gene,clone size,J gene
CASSIVRNEQFF,TGTGCCAGTAGTATTGTGCGCAATGAGCAGTTCTTC,TRBV19,.,few,TRBJ2-1
CASSLGRSPGETQYF,TGTGCCAGCAGCTTAGGACGATCTCCGGGGGAGACCCAGTACTTC,TRBV11-2,.,.,TRBJ2-5
CASSLGQSTAHSPLHF,TGTGCCAGCAGCTTGGGGCAGTCAACGGCCCATTCACCCCTCCACTTT,TRBV7-9,.,few,TRBJ1-6
CASSGYPQGFSLAKNIQYF,TGTGCCAGCAGCGGTTACCCTCAAGGTTTTTCTCTAGCCAAAAACATTCAGTACTTC,TRBV5-6,.,.,TRBJ2-4
CASSGVLEQGGTGELFF,TGTGCCAGCAGCGGAGTACTAGAACAGGGTGGCACCGGGGAGCTGTTTTTT,TRBV5-4,.,.,TRBJ2-2
CASSQGHRGWTEAFF,TGCGCCAGCAGCCAGGGTCACAGGGGGTGGACTGAAGCTTTCTTT,TRBV4-1,TRBD1,.,TRBJ1-1
CASSLDGMGGLGEQYF,TGTGCCAGCAGCTTAGACGGTATGGGCGGCTTGGGCGAGCAGTACTTC,TRBV7-6,.,few,TRBJ2-7
CASSSAGSGFAYEQYF,TGTGCCAGCAGCTCGGCGGGTTCGGGTTTTGCCTACGAGCAGTACTTC,TRBV7-2,.,many,TRBJ2-7
CASSLSPELFSPTEAFF,TGTGCCAGCAGTTTAAGCCCCGAGTTATTTTCCCCCACTGAAGCTTTCTTT,TRBV28,.,.,TRBJ1-1
CASSFDRGRAETQYF,TGTGCCAGCAGCTTCGACAGGGGGCGAGCAGAGACCCAGTACTTC,TRBV5-6,TRBD1,.,TRBJ2-5
CAINRLGTNTEAFF,TGTGCCATCAACCGTCTGGGTACGAACACTGAAGCTTTCTTT,TRBV10-3,.,.,TRBJ1-1
CASSQDFLSRAFF,TGCGCCAGCAGCCAAGATTTTCTCAGCCGAGCTTTCTTT,TRBV4-1,.,once,TRBJ1-1
CASRLSGGARETQYF,TGTGCCAGCAGACTCAGCGGGGGGGCTCGGGAGACCCAGTACTTC,TRBV27,TRBD2,few,TRBJ2-5
CASSLPPSGGETQYF,TGTGCCAGCAGCTTACCCCCTAGCGGGGGGGAGACCCAGTACTTC,TRBV7-2,TRBD2,many,TRBJ2-5
CATSASGGPYNEQFF,TGTGCCACCAGTGCTAGCGGGGGCCCCTACAATGAGCAGTTCTTC,TRBV24-1,TRBD2,.,TRBJ2-1
CASSLTGPSEQFF,TGTGCCAGCAGTCTGACAGGTCCATCTGAGCAGTTCTTC,TRBV6-8,.,.,TRBJ2-1
CANLLLLNTEAFF,TGTGCCAACCTACTCCTGCTAAACACTGAAGCTTTCTTT,TRBV7-8,.,.,TRBJ1-1
CASSVRGSTNYGYTF,TGTGCCAGCAGCGTGAGAGGAAGCACAAACTATGGCTACACCTTC,TRBV9,.,.,TRBJ1-2
CASSQLAGGLSSTDTQYF,TGTGCCAGCAGTCAGCTAGCGGGGGGCCTCTCTAGCACAGATACGCAGTATTTT,TRBV6-2/TRBV6-3,TRBD2,few,TRBJ2-3
CASSFPGDQPQHF,TGTGCCAGCAGTTTCCCTGGGGATCAGCCCCAGCATTTT,TRBV12-3/TRBV12-4,.,many,TRBJ1-5
CATGDRGHEQYF,TGTGCCACCGGGGACAGGGGGCACGAGCAGTACTTC,TRBV24-1,TRBD1,few,TRBJ2-7
CASSPLVGGLETQYF,TGTGCCAGCAGCCCCCTGGTGGGGGGCTTAGAGACCCAGTACTTC,TRBV7-9,.,.,TRBJ2-5
CASSLEVRTTRDTQYF,TGTGCCAGCAGCTTGGAGGTGAGGACTACGCGGGATACGCAGTATTTT,TRBV5-4,.,.,TRBJ2-3
CASRHSWTVYNSPLHF,TGTGCCAGCAGGCACTCCTGGACAGTCTATAATTCACCCCTCCACTTT,TRBV6-2/TRBV6-3,.,few,TRBJ1-6
CASSNSPTDTQYF,TGCGCCAGCAGCAATTCCCCCACAGATACGCAGTATTTT,TRBV5-1,.,.,TRBJ2-3
CASSLAGHRVNQPQHF,TGTGCCAGCAGCTTAGCGGGGCACAGGGTCAATCAGCCCCAGCATTTT,TRBV7-2,.,many,TRBJ1-5